The clone carrying this TCR beta chain occurred many times. Uncontrolled infection, other autoimmune disease, pregnancy and lactation each barred patients from inclusion. This entry is derived from a study of T cells in Graves' hyperthyroidism and ophthalmopathy. The CDR3 loop spans 16 amino acids. The V and J ends lost 5 bases and 4 bases respectively, with 20 bases between them. In germline, CDR1 is MDHEN, CDR2 SYDVKM. TCR beta CDR3 sequences were amplified from RNA transcripts. The HTBI primer set served for first-round RT-PCR of the TCR CDR3. TCRdb processed the multiplex PCR reads anew with MiXCR; each CDR3 protein has one entry. The sample has a few hundred thousand distinct CDR3 sequences, around 15% seen once.

The sequence derives from a woman in her 30s with Graves' ophthalmopathy. The chain joins TRBV28 to TRBJ1-2, with D hard to call. Sequencing input: blood. In nucleotides, the CDR3 is TGTGCCAGCAGTGTCCCCCCCTGGAAGATGGCCTATGGCTACACCTTC. This translates into CASSVPPWKMAYGYTF.